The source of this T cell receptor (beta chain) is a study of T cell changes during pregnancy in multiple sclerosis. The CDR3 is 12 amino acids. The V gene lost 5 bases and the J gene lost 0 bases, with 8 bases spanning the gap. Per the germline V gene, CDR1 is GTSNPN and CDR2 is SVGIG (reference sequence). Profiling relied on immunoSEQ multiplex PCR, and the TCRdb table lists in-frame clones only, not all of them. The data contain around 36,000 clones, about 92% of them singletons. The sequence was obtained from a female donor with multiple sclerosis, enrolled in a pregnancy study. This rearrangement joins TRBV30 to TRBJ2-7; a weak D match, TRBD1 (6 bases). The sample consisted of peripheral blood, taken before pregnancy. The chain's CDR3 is CAWEQGSYEQYF. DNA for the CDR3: TGTGCCTGGGAACAGGGCTCCTACGAGCAGTACTTC.